This T cell receptor (beta chain) originates from a study of early stage breast cancer tumors. Findings and limits, study-wide: Enriched TCRB sequences shared across patients were mostly commonly generated sequences.

Method: immunoSEQ multiplex PCR; TCRdb's copy keeps in-frame clones and lacks some. The sample includes roughly 19,000 clones, about 78% of them seen just once. Comments on this clone: Its antigen is undetermined.

Trimming shortened V by 3 bases and J by 6 bases, and 15 bases separated the two germline ends. The germline CDR1 and CDR2 sequences are MNHNS and SASEGT. The CDR3 contains 14 residues. Sequencing was performed on blood. This receptor was taken from a person between 55 and 69 years old with breast cancer. The chain couples TRBV6-1 to TRBJ2-7; perhaps TRBD1 as D (5 bases). The CDR3 region has the DNA TGTGCCAGCAGTGATGGCATAGGGGTCTCCGAGCAGTACTTC. Amino acids: CASSDGIGVSEQYF.